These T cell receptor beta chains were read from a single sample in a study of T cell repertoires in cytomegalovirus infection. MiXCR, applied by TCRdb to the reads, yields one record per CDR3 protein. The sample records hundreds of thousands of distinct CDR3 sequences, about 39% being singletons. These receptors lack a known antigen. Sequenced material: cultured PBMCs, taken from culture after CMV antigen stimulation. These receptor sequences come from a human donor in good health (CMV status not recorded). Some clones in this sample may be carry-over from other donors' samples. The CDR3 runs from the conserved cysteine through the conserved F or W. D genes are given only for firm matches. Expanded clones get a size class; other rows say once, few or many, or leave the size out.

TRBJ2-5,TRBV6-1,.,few,TGTGCCAGCAGGCCATTCCTGGACAGTTACCGGGCCCAGTACTTC,CASRPFLDSYRAQYF
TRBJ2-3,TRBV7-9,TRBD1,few,TGTGCCAGCAGCCTACGGACAGGGGAGGTAGATACGCAGTATTTT,CASSLRTGEVDTQYF
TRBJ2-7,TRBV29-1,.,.,TGCAGCGTTGAAGGGAGGGGTGCGGGCTACGAGCAGTACTTC,CSVEGRGAGYEQYF
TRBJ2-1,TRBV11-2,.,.,TGTGCCAGCAGCTTAGTCGCCTTGGGGCCCGCCCCCAGTGAGCAGTTCTTC,CASSLVALGPAPSEQFF
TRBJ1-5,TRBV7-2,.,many,TGTGCCAGCACCCGGGACAGCAATCAGCCCCAGCATTTT,CASTRDSNQPQHF
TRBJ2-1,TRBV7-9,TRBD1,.,TGTGCCAGCAGCTCCTACAAGACAGGGGACAATGAGCAGTTCTTC,CASSSYKTGDNEQFF
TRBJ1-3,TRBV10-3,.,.,TGTGCCATCAGTGAAAACGTGGAGGGAAACACCATATATTTT,CAISENVEGNTIYF
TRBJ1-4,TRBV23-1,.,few,TGCGCCAGCAGTCTGAGACAAAATAATGAAAAACTGTTTTTT,CASSLRQNNEKLFF
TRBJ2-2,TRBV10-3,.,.,TGTGCCTCCCACCCAGGGCTCACCGGGGAGCTGTTTTTT,CASHPGLTGELFF
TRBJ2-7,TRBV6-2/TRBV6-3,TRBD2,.,TGTGCCAGCAGGGATAGCGGGCTTACCTACGAGCAGTACTTC,CASRDSGLTYEQYF
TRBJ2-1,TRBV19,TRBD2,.,TGTGCCAGTAGTATTGCAGCGGGGGGGCATAGTGAGCAGTTCTTC,CASSIAAGGHSEQFF
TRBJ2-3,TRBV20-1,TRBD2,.,TGCAGTGCTAGGGGACTACCCGACCCAATTACAGATACGCAGTATTTT,CSARGLPDPITDTQYF
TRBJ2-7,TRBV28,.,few,TGTGCCAGCAGGGGTGTAGGCAGAGCCTACGAGCAGTACTTC,CASRGVGRAYEQYF
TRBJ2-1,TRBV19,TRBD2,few,TGTGCCAGTAGTTCCCCCTTACTAGCGGGCTCCTACAATGAGCAGTTCTTC,CASSSPLLAGSYNEQFF
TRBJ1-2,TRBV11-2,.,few,TGTGCCAGCAGCTCCGGTAGAGGGACCTATGGCTACACCTTC,CASSSGRGTYGYTF
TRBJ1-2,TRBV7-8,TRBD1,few,TGTGCCAGCAGCATACAGGGGGCGGGCGACTATGGCTACACCTTC,CASSIQGAGDYGYTF
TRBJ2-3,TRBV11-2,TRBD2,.,TGTGCCAGCAGCTTAGACCGAGCGGGAGGCACAGATACGCAGTATTTT,CASSLDRAGGTDTQYF
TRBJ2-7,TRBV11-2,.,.,TGTGCCAGCAGCTCCCCACCGGCCAGCTCCTACGAGCAGTACTTC,CASSSPPASSYEQYF
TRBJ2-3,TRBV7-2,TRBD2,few,TGTGCCAGCAGCCCAGCGGGAGTGGGAGTATATACGCAGTATTTT,CASSPAGVGVYTQYF
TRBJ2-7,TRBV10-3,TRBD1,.,TGTGCCTGCGGACAGGTTAGCTACGAGCAGTACTTC,CACGQVSYEQYF
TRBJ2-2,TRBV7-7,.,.,TGTGCCAGCAGCCTTGGGATAGAAACCGGGGAGCTGTTTTTT,CASSLGIETGELFF
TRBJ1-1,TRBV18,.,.,TGTGCCAGCTCACCAACCCCTGGGGACACTGAAGCTTTCTTT,CASSPTPGDTEAFF
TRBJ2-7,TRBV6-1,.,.,TGTGCCAGCAGCCCATTCCAGGGAACCTACGAGCAGTACTTC,CASSPFQGTYEQYF
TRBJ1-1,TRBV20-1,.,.,TGCAGTGCTCGGGACACTGAAGCTTTCTTT,CSARDTEAFF
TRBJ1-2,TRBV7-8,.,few,TGTGCCAGCAGCGGTAGCAGGGATGACGAATATGGCTACACCTTC,CASSGSRDDEYGYTF
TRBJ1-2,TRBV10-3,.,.,TGTGCCGGCGGGACACCTGCCACCTATGGCTACACCTTC,CAGGTPATYGYTF
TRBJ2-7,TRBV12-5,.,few,TGTGCTAGTGCTTGGGGGGTCTACGAGCAGTACTTC,CASAWGVYEQYF
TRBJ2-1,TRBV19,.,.,TGTGCCAGTAGTATAGAGGAGCCGGGACCGCGGATCTACAATGAGCAGTTCTTC,CASSIEEPGPRIYNEQFF
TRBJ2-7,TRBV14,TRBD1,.,TGTGCCAGCACCTCCCTAGGGGGCGGCGAGCAGTACTTC,CASTSLGGGEQYF
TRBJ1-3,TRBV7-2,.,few,TGTGCCAGCAGCTACCCGCAAAACACCATATATTTT,CASSYPQNTIYF
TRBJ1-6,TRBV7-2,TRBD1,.,TGTGCCAGCAGCTACGGGACAGGTCCACCCCTCCACTTT,CASSYGTGPPLHF
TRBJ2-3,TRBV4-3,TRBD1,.,TGCGCCAGCAGCCAAGAGGTGACAGGGGGGGCAGATACGCAGTATTTT,CASSQEVTGGADTQYF
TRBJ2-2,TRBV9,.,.,TGTGCCAGCAGCACGGAGGGCCTGAACACCGGGGAGCTGTTTTTT,CASSTEGLNTGELFF
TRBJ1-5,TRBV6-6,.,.,TGTGCCAGCAGTTACTCGATGAGGCAGCCCCAGCATTTT,CASSYSMRQPQHF
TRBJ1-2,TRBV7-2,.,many,TGTGCCAGCAGCTTAGTAGTCAGTGGCTACACCTTC,CASSLVVSGYTF
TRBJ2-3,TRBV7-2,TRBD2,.,TGTGCCAGCAGCATAAATCTAGCGGGAGAGGATACGCAGTATTTT,CASSINLAGEDTQYF
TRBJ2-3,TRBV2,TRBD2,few,TGTGCCAGCATTGAGCGGGGGGTCACAGATACGCAGTATTTT,CASIERGVTDTQYF
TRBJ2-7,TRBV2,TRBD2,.,TGTGCCAGCAGAAATGGACTAGTGTACGAGCAGTACTTC,CASRNGLVYEQYF
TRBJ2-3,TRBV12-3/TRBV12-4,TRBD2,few,TGTGCCAGCAGTTTAGGCTGGACTAGCGGAAGCACAGATACGCAGTATTTT,CASSLGWTSGSTDTQYF
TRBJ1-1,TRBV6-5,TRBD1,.,TGTGCCAGCAGTACGGACAGGGGAATCGCTGAAGCTTTCTTT,CASSTDRGIAEAFF
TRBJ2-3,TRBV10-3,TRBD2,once,TGTGCCATCCGCTCCGGGACTAGAGAGGGCCCTAGCACAGATACGCAGTATTTT,CAIRSGTREGPSTDTQYF
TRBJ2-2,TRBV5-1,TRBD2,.,TGCGCCAGCAGAGGCCCGGGACTAGCGGCCACCGGGGAGCTGTTTTTT,CASRGPGLAATGELFF
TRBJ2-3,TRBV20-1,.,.,TGCAGTGCTAGCGGGGTAGTTCGGACGGATACGCAGTATTTT,CSASGVVRTDTQYF
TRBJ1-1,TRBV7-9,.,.,TGTGCCAGCAGCTTAGCACATGAAGCTTTCTTT,CASSLAHEAFF